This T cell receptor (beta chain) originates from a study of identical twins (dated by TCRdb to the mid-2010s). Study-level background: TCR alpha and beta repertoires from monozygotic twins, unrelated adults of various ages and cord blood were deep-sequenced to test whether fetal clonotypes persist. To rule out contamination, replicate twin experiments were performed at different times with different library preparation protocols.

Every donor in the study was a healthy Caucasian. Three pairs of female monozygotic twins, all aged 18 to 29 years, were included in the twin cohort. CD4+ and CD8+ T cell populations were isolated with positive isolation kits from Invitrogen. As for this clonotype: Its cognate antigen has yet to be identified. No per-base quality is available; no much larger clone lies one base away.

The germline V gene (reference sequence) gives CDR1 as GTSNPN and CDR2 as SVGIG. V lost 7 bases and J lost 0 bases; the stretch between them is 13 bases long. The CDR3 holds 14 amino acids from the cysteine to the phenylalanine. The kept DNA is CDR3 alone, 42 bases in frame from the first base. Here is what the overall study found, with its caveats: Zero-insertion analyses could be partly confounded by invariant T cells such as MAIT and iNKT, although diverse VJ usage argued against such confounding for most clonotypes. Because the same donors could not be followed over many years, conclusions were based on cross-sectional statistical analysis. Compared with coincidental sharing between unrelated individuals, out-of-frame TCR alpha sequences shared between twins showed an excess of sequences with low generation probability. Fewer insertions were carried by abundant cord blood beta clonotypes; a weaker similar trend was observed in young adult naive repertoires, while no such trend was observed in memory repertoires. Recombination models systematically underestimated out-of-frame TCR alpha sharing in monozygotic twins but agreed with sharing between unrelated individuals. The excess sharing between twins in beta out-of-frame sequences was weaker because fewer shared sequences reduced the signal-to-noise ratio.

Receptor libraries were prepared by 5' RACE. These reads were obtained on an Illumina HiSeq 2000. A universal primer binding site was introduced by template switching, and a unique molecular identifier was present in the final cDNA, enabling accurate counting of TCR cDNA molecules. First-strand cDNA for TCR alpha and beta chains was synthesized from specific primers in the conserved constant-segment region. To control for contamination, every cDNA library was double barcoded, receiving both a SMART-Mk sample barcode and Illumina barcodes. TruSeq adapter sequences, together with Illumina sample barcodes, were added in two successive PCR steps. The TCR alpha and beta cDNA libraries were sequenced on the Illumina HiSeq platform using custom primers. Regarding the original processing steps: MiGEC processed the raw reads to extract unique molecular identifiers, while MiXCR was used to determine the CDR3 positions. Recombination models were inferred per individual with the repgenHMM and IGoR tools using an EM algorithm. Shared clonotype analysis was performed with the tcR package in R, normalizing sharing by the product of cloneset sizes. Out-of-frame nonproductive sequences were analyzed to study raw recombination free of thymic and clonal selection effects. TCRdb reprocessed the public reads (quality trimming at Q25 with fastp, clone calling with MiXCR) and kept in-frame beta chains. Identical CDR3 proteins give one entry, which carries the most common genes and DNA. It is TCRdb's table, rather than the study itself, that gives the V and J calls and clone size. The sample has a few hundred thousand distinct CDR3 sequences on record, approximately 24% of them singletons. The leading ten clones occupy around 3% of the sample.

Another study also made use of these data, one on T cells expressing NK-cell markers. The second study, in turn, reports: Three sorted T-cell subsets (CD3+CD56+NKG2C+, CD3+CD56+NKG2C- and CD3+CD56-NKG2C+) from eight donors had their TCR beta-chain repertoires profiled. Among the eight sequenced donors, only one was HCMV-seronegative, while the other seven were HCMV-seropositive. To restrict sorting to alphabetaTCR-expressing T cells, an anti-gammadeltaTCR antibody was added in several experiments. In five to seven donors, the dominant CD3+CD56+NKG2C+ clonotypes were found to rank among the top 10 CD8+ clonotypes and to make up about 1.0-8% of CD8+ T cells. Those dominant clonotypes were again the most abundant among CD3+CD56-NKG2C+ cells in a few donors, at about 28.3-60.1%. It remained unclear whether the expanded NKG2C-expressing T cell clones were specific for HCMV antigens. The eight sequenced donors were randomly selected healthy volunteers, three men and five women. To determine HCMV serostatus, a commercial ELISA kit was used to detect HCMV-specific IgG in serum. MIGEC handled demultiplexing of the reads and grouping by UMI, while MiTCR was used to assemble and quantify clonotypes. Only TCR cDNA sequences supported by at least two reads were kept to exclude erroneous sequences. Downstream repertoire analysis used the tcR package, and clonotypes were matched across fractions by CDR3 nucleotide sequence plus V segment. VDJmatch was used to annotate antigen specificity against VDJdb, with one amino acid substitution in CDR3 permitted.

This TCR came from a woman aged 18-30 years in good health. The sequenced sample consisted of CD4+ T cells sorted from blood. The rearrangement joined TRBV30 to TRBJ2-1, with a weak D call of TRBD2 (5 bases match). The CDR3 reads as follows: CAFVTRASYNEQFF. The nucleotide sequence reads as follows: TGTGCCTTCGTCACGCGGGCCTCCTACAATGAGCAGTTCTTC.